The T cell receptor (beta chain) under discussion was sequenced for a study of T-cell reconstitution after alpha-beta-depleted transplantation in children. Study outcomes and limitations: Surviving recipient T cells and thymic progenitors produced the high day-60 TCRbeta diversity seen in some patients. About two months after transplant, alpha-beta T cells reportedly came from several hundred expanded graft clones. Newly produced T cells mostly accounted for T-cell counts and diversity one year post-transplant.

In this sample, this clonotype turned up many times. Its cognate antigen is unknown. V gave up 4 bases and J gave up 3 bases; unmatched junction bases: 4. CDR3 length equals 14 residues. Germline loops: CDR1 MGHRA, CDR2 YSYEKL. The library targeted TCRbeta and was prepared with unique molecular identifiers. TCRdb re-derived calls from the PCR reads in MiXCR, one entry per CDR3 protein. The sample holds some 450,000 distinct CDR3 sequences, 43% seen once. The sample here was PBMCs, taken before TCRalphabeta/CD19-depleted stem cell transplant. The gene calls are TRBV4-1 and TRBJ2-3; 7 nucleotides agree with TRBD1. This sequence originates from a girl aged 2-10 years with aplastic anemia, due to receive a stem cell transplant. The chain's CDR3 is CASSRRTGTDTQYF. Written as DNA, the CDR3 is TGCGCCAGCAGCCGACGGACAGGAACAGATACGCAGTATTTT.